The sequence of this T cell receptor beta chain was determined in a study of shared clonotypes between healthy human individuals. Study outcomes and limitations: Owing to a small donor count, the genetic and exposure-history diversity represented was limited.

Sequencing was performed with immunoSEQ multiplex PCR; in TCRdb, only in-frame clones are kept and a portion is missing. The sample yields roughly 2,500,000 clones, roughly 93% seen once. Concerning this clone itself: Its specificity is not known.

Germline values: CDR1 SGDLS, CDR2 YYNGEE. CDR3 length equals 14 residues. V was cut by 0 bases and J by 2 bases, with 9 bases left in between. Sequenced sample: naive CD4+ T cells from PBMCs. Subset defined: CD45RA+ positively selected. The sequence was obtained from a man between 18 and 29 years old in good health. Some clones in this sample may be carry-over from other donors' samples. The rearrangement uses TRBV9 and TRBJ2-7, with a possible D match to TRBD2 (6 bases). CDR3 protein: CASSVERAAYEQYF. The CDR3 bases are TGTGCCAGCAGCGTAGAGCGGGCCGCCTACGAGCAGTACTTC.